These 3 T cell receptor beta chains were sequenced from one sample in a study of blood T cell repertoires in COVID-19. TCRdb's table, derived via immunoSEQ multiplex PCR, lists solely in-frame clones and lacks some. The sample lists some 360,000 clones, around 87% seen once, with roughly 2.1% in the top ten. Material: peripheral blood. These receptors came from a woman between 55 and 75 years old with COVID-19, enrolled during active disease.

This rearrangement joins TRBV11-2 to TRBJ2-7; TRBD1 might be the D (6 bases). V was trimmed by 5 bases and J by 5 bases, leaving 16 bases between them. Germline CDR1 reads SGHAT; CDR2 reads FQNNGV. The CDR3 contains 14 residues. CDR3 nucleotides: TGTGCCAGCAGCATACGACCCGGGACAAACGAGCAGTACTTC. Protein product: CASSIRPGTNEQYF.

In its sample, this clone was seen once. This chain links TRBV5-8 with TRBJ1-1; no definite D call. The CDR3 has 12 residues. Germline V gives CDR1 SGHTS, CDR2 YDEGEE. With 2 bases removed from V and 6 bases from J, the gap between germline ends came to 8 bases. CDR3 nucleotides: TGTGCCAGCAGCTTATCCTGGCCTGAAGCTTTCTTT. This translates into CASSLSWPEAFF.

The chain joins TRBV6-5 to TRBJ1-2; D not certain. The V end lost 0 bases, the J end lost 10 bases, and 12 bases lay between the germline ends. Germline-derived CDR1 and CDR2 are MNHEY and SVGAGI. This CDR3 is 13 amino acids long. The CDR3 sequence is CASSYSKASFYTF. The CDR3 DNA reads as TGTGCCAGCAGTTACTCGAAAGCCTCCTTCTACACCTTC.